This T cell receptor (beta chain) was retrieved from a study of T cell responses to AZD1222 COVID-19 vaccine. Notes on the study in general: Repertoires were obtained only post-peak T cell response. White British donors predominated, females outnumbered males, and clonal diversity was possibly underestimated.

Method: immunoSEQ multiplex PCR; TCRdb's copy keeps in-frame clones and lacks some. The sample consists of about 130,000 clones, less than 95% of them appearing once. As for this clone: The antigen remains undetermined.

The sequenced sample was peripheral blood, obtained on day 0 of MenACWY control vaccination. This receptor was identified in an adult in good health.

For the CDR3, the DNA is TGTGCCAGCAGCGTAGATATCCAGGGCGACAATTCACCCCTCCACTTT. Translated, it gives CASSVDIQGDNSPLHF. This chain uses TRBV9 with TRBJ1-6; D is possibly TRBD1 (5 bases). Trimming left V 0 bases short and J 7 bases short, with 14 bases between. In germline, CDR1 is SGDLS, CDR2 YYNGEE. The CDR3 sequence is 16 residues long.